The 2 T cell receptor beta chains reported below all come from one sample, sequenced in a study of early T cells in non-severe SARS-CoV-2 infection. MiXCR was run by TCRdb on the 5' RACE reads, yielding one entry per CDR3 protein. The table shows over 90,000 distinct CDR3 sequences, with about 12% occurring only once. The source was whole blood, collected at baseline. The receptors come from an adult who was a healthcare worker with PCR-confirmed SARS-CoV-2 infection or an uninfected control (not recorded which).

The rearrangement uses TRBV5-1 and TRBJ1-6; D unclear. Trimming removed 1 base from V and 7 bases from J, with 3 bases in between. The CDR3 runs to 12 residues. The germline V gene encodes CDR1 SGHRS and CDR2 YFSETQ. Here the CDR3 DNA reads TGCGCCAGCAGCTTGCAGAATTCACCCCTCCACTTT. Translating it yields CASSLQNSPLHF.

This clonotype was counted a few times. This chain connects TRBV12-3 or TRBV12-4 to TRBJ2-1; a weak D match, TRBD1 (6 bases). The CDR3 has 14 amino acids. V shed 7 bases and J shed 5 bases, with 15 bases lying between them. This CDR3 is CASTSGAQDNEQFF. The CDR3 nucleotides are TGTGCCAGCACTTCAGGGGCACAAGACAATGAGCAGTTCTTC.